This TCR beta chain originates from a study of vaccination effects on CD4 cells after COVID-19. Study overall: Post-vaccine sampling took place a median of 72 days after the second dose.

Germline CDR1 reads LGHDT; CDR2 reads YNNKEL (reference sequence). This CDR3 is built from 18 residues. V was pared by 4 bases and J by 0 bases, with 4 bases of the junction left unmatched. Comment on this clone: The antigen remains unidentified.

Before sequencing took place, the ViraFEST assay used viral peptide pools to expand antigen-specific CD4+ T cells. Investigators separated out CD4+ T cells once more than nine days of culture had passed. Each participant received a vaccine that was either BNT162b2 or mRNA-1273, given as two doses. TCRdb's copy holds only in-frame clones and misses some; the assay was immunoSEQ multiplex PCR. The table includes about 22,000 clones, around 70% detected once. This TCR was sampled from a human donor who received a COVID-19 vaccine. The input for sequencing was CD4+ T cells from PBMCs cultured with HCoV-NL63 spike peptides, taken after COVID-19 vaccination. The chain couples TRBV3-1 (or the pseudogene TRBV3-2) to TRBJ2-6; 12 bases are shared with TRBD2. The CDR3 DNA follows: TGTGCCAGCAGCCCTAGCGGGAGGGCACTCTCTGGGGCCAACGTCCTGACTTTC. This sequence encodes CASSPSGRALSGANVLTF.